The present T cell receptor beta chain was sequenced within a study of T cell responses to AZD1222 COVID-19 vaccine. Sequenced by immunoSEQ multiplex PCR; TCRdb stores in-frame clones only, minus some. The profile shows around 100,000 clones, about 88% of them singletons. CDR3 size: 15 residues. CDR1 and CDR2 from the germline V gene are SEHNR and FQNEAQ (reference sequence). V trimming: 3 bases; J trimming: 4 bases; junction bases outside the gene matches: 8. Study outcomes and limitations: Vaccination with two AZD1222 doses was followed by a rise in Spike-specific TCR breadth and depth. AZD1222 recipients seropositive at baseline numbered only six or seven. CD4 TCRs associated with vaccination spanned spike, dominating at 160-218 and 743-854.

Note on this clone: What it recognizes is unknown.

The chain joins TRBV7-9 to TRBJ2-5; TRBD1 matches at 7 bases. This receptor was obtained from an adult in good health. Sequenced material: peripheral blood, taken on day 0 of AZD1222 vaccination. CDR3: CASSLGTGAGETQYF. The DNA for the CDR3 is TGTGCCAGCAGCTTGGGCACAGGGGCTGGAGAGACCCAGTACTTC.